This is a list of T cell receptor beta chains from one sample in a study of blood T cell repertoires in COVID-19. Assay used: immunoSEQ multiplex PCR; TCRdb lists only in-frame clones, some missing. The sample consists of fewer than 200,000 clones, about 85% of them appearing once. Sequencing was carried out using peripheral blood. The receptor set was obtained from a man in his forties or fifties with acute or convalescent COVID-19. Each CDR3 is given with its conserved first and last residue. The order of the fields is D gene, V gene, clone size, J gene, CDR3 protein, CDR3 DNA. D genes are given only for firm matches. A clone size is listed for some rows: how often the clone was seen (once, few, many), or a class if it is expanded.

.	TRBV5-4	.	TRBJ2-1	CASSFGQNKQFF	TGTGCCAGCAGCTTTGGACAGAATAAGCAGTTCTTC
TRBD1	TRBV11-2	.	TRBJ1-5	CASSLGTGGNQPQHF	TGTGCCAGCAGCCTTGGGACAGGCGGTAATCAGCCCCAGCATTTT
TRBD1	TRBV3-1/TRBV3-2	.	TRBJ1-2	CASSQAPGQGYGYTF	TGTGCCAGCAGCCAAGCGCCGGGACAGGGGTATGGCTACACCTTC
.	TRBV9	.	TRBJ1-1	CASSVASQVNTEAFF	TGTGCCAGCAGCGTAGCTTCTCAGGTGAACACTGAAGCTTTCTTT
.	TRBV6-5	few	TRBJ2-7	CASSSQRVGNYEQYF	TGTGCCAGCAGTTCCCAGAGGGTGGGGAACTACGAGCAGTACTTC
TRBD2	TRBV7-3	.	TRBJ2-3	CASSPGLAGDTQYF	TGTGCCAGCAGCCCCGGACTAGCGGGAGATACGCAGTATTTT
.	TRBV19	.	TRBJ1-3	CASSIDEGSGNTIYF	TGTGCCAGTAGTATAGATGAAGGGAGCGGAAACACCATATATTTT
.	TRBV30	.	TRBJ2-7	CAWSVGQRNEQYF	TGTGCCTGGAGTGTAGGACAGCGGAACGAGCAGTACTTC
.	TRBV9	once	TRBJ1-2	CASSGSGGTYGYTF	TGTGCCAGCAGCGGTAGTGGGGGCACCTATGGCTACACCTTC
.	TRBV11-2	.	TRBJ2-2	CASSSWTGRATGELFF	TGTGCCAGCAGCAGCTGGACAGGGAGGGCGACCGGGGAGCTGTTTTTT
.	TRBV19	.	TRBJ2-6	CASSLQGAGANVLTF	TGTGCCAGTAGCTTACAGGGAGCTGGGGCCAACGTCCTGACTTTC